Below are 18 T cell receptor beta chains sequenced from a single sample in a study of T-cell memory formation after mild COVID-19. TCRdb ran MiXCR on the 5' RACE reads and lists one entry per CDR3 protein. The sample consists of 250,000 to 300,000 distinct CDR3 sequences, roughly 15% of them appearing once. Input material: PBMCs or a T cell subset sorted from them (not recorded which). These receptors came from a man in his late teens or twenties who had mild COVID-19 (a few samples of this study predate the infection). Cell type and time point are not known.

This clonotype has a single count. The chain couples TRBV28 to TRBJ2-4, with TRBD1 as a possible D gene (6 bases). Germline V gene lookup returns CDR1 MDHEN and CDR2 SYDVKM. The CDR3 has 13 residues. V lost 5 bases to trimming and J lost 8 bases, with 13 bases between them. CDR3 DNA: TGTGCCAGCAGTACCGGACAGAGGGACATTCAGTACTTC. The encoded protein is CASSTGQRDIQYF.

This clonotype came up many times. V gene TRBV12-3 or TRBV12-4 combines with J gene TRBJ2-1; 8 bases map to TRBD1. The CDR3 contains 13 residues. The junction had 6 bases not matched to a gene; V was cut back by 5 bases and J by 9 bases. CDR3: CASSRTGFREQFF. The DNA of the CDR3 is TGTGCCAGCAGTCGGACAGGGTTCCGTGAGCAGTTCTTC.

This clonotype showed up just a few times. Relative to the germline gene, one junction end is altered; a read error may explain this. This chain uses TRBV7-2 with TRBJ2-3; D remains ambiguous. The CDR3 extends over 16 amino acids. The germline gives CDR1 SGHTA, CDR2 FQGNSA. The DNA for the CDR3 is TGTGCCAGCAGTTTAGTAAGTGACGGGTACGCAGATACGCAGTATTTT. Its translation is CASSLVSDGYADTQYF.

This clonotype was counted between two and nine times. The chain couples TRBV5-4 to TRBJ1-1, with a weak D call TRBD1 (5 bases). The V gene lost 7 bases and the J gene lost 0 bases, with 13 bases spanning the gap. This CDR3 is built from 14 residues. CDR1 is SGHNT, CDR2 YYREEE, per germline (reference sequence). The CDR3 reads CASPGDGLNTEAFF. The DNA of the CDR3 is TGTGCCAGCCCGGGGGACGGATTGAACACTGAAGCTTTCTTT.

Only a few counts were recorded for this clonotype. CDR3 residues: CSARTGGYGYTF. CDR3 bases: TGCAGTGCTCGGACAGGGGGGTATGGCTACACCTTC. V is TRBV20-1 and J is TRBJ1-2; TRBD1 aligns across 10 bases. CDR3 length: 12 residues. Germline V lookup: CDR1 DFQATT, CDR2 SNEGSKA (reference sequence). Unmatched junction bases numbered 2, after V lost 5 bases and J lost 5 bases.

This clonotype has more than one count but fewer than ten. The chain links TRBV7-9 to TRBJ1-6; D is ambiguous. This CDR3 has 14 residues. Germline V lookup: CDR1 SEHNR, CDR2 FQNEAQ (reference sequence). Trimming left V 5 bases short and J 7 bases short, with 12 bases between. The CDR3 region has the DNA TGTGCCAGCAGCCAATCCTCCGGGAATTCACCCCTCCACTTT. Its translation is CASSQSSGNSPLHF. The complete variable domain, with remaining parts taken from reference TRBV7-9 and TRBJ1-6, reads DTGVSQNPRHKITKRGQNVTFRCDPISEHNRLYWYRQTLGQGPEFLTYFQNEAQLEKSRLLSDRFSAERPKGSFSTLEIQRTEQGDSAMYLCASSQSSGNSPLHFGNGTRLTVT.

The V gene is TRBV20-1, the J gene TRBJ1-5; TRBD1 might be the D (5 bases). The V gene lost 3 bases and the J gene lost 4 bases, with 10 bases spanning the gap. The CDR3 covers 13 residues. Germline V CDR1 and CDR2: DFQATT, SNEGSKA (reference sequence). The CDR3 coding sequence is TGCAGTGCTAGTGGGGGAGTGAATCAGCCCCAGCATTTT. It is translated as CSASGGVNQPQHF.

The chain carries TRBV18 and TRBJ2-5; D not resolved. The V gene's germline CDR1 is KGHSH and CDR2 LQKENI. The CDR3 spans 13 residues. The V end was cut by 0 bases, the J end by 4 bases, with 6 bases between. CDR3 sequence: CASSPPRRETQYF. In nucleotides, the CDR3 is TGTGCCAGCTCACCACCGCGCCGAGAGACCCAGTACTTC.

The rearrangement links TRBV20-1 to TRBJ1-2; 7 bases fit TRBD1. The CDR3 totals 14 residues. Germline CDR1 reads DFQATT; CDR2 reads SNEGSKA (reference sequence). After removal of 6 bases from V and 8 bases from J, the junction contained 15 bases not matched to a gene. The CDR3 DNA is TGCAGTGCGGCCTCCGGGACAGAAATATGGGGCTACACCTTC. Amino acids: CSAASGTEIWGYTF.

This clonotype occurred a few times. The CDR3 nucleotides are TGTGCCATCAAAAGGGGGGCCAACGTCCTGACTTTC. It codes for CAIKRGANVLTF. The chain recombines TRBV10-3 with TRBJ2-6; unclear D gene. Germline CDR1 ENHRY, CDR2 SYGVKD. This CDR3 is 12 amino acids long. Trimming removed 7 bases at V and 4 bases at J, with 5 bases between.

The CDR3 is CASSEGTGEETQYF. Written as DNA, the CDR3 is TGTGCCAGCAGTGAAGGGACAGGGGAAGAGACCCAGTACTTC. The chain employs TRBV6-1 and TRBJ2-5; TRBD1 matches at 9 bases. Germline CDR1 reads MNHNS; CDR2 reads SASEGT. The trim removed 1 base at V and 3 bases at J, leaving 0 bases unmatched. This CDR3 is 14 amino acids long.

This rearrangement joins TRBV11-2 to TRBJ2-7; D ambiguous. Trimming shortened V by 5 bases and J by 2 bases, and 13 bases separated the two germline ends. Germline lookup yields CDR1 SGHAT and CDR2 FQNNGV. This CDR3 contains 14 residues. The CDR3 sequence is CASSRLDGPYEQYF. In DNA form, the CDR3 reads TGTGCCAGCAGCCGACTGGACGGTCCCTACGAGCAGTACTTC.

V and J are TRBV6-5 and TRBJ2-3; D call uncertain. The CDR3 length is 15 residues. V lost 6 bases and J 0 bases, leaving 13 bases between the germline ends. CDR1 is MNHEY and CDR2 is SVGAGI in the germline V gene. The CDR3 is CASSKIPGSTDTQYF. The CDR3 DNA follows: TGTGCCAGCAGCAAGATCCCAGGTAGCACAGATACGCAGTATTTT.

The chain carries TRBV6-5 and TRBJ2-2; D is ambiguous. V dropped 6 bases and J dropped 6 bases, with 14 bases sitting between them. Germline CDR1 is MNHEY and CDR2 is SVGAGI. This CDR3 spans 14 amino acids. The CDR3 region is CASSKLQLAGELFF. Here the CDR3 DNA reads TGTGCCAGCAGCAAGCTCCAGTTGGCCGGGGAGCTGTTTTTT.

The chain carries TRBV11-2 and TRBJ2-6; a weak D match, TRBD2 (5 bases). Trimming shortened V by 1 base and J by 3 bases, and 13 bases separated the two germline ends. The CDR3 loop spans 17 amino acids. Per germline, CDR1 SGHAT and CDR2 FQNNGV. The DNA for the CDR3 is TGTGCCAGCAGCTTAGTGGTTTTGGGGAGTGGGGCCAACGTCCTGACTTTC. This encodes CASSLVVLGSGANVLTF.

In this sample, this clonotype turned up a few times. The chain is built from TRBV29-1 and TRBJ2-1, with D hard to call. The CDR3 covers 13 residues. Germline V gene data show CDR1 as SQVTM and CDR2 as ANQGSEA. This CDR3 is CTILRLNYNEQFF. CDR3 bases: TGCACCATTCTGCGGTTGAATTACAATGAGCAGTTCTTC.

This chain uses TRBV5-6 with TRBJ1-2; D is unclear. Germline V gives CDR1 SGHDT, CDR2 YYEEEE. This CDR3 is built from 14 residues. V lost 4 bases, J lost 8 bases, and 18 bases lay in between. CDR3: CASSIDTRGIGYTF. The CDR3 DNA is TGTGCCAGCAGCATCGATACGCGGGGAATAGGCTACACCTTC.

This clonotype was recorded at least ten times. The chain joins TRBV3-1 to TRBJ2-6; D is possibly TRBD1 (6 bases). The CDR3 spans 16 residues. V was cut by 2 bases and J by 2 bases, with 10 bases left in between. CDR1 and CDR2 from the germline V gene are LGHDT and YNNKEL (reference sequence). This chain's CDR3 is CASSQQGFTGANVLTF. For the CDR3, the DNA is TGTGCCAGCAGCCAACAGGGGTTCACTGGGGCCAACGTCCTGACTTTC. The entire variable domain, with the rest obtained from reference TRBV3-1 and TRBJ2-6, is as follows: DTAVSQTPKYLVTQMGNDKSIKCEQNLGHDTMYWYKQDSKKFLKIMFSYNNKELIINETVPNRFSPKSPDKAHLNLHINSLELGDSAVYFCASSQQGFTGANVLTFGAGSRLTVL.